Shown below are 11 T cell receptor beta chains from a single sample sequenced in a study of STAT5B mutations in CD4+ large granular lymphocyte leukemia. TCRdb's copy holds only in-frame clones and misses some; the assay was immunoSEQ multiplex PCR. This sample has about 45,000 clones, with 65% to 90% found just once. The sample was CD4+ T cells from blood buffy coats. These receptors all come from a human donor in good health.

The V call is TRBV2, the J call TRBJ2-7; 8 bases map to TRBD2. V was clipped by 6 bases and J by 0 bases; unmatched bases: 7. The CDR3 runs 15 residues. CDR1 SNHLY and CDR2 FYNNEI come from the germline V gene. CDR3 sequence reads: CASRKTSAPSYEQYF. The CDR3 DNA sequence: TGTGCCAGCAGGAAGACTAGCGCTCCCTCCTACGAGCAGTACTTC. Using reference TRBV2 and TRBJ2-7 for the parts outside the CDR3, the full variable domain is EPEVTQTPSHQVTQMGQEVILRCVPISNHLYFYWYRQILGQKVEFLVSFYNNEISEKSEIFDDQFSVERPDGSNFTLKIRSTKLEDSAMYFCASRKTSAPSYEQYFGPGTRLTVT.

The chain joins TRBV19 to TRBJ2-5; 8 positions match TRBD2. The germline V gene encodes CDR1 LNHDA and CDR2 SQIVND (reference sequence). The CDR3 totals 13 residues. Trimming cost V 4 bases and J 2 bases; bases outside gene matches: 0. CDR3 nucleotide sequence: TGTGCCAGTAGTACTAGCGGGCAAGAGACCCAGTACTTC. This encodes CASSTSGQETQYF.

The V call is TRBV6-5, the J call TRBJ2-5; TRBD1 or TRBD2 may be the D gene (5 bases each). Near its end, the DNA agrees better with TRBJ2-7, so the J call may be wrong. The germline gives CDR1 MNHEY, CDR2 SVGAGI. This CDR3 region has 14 residues. The CDR3 nucleotides read TGTGCCAGCTCGCGCCGGGACCTCCAGGGCGAGCAGTACTTC. It codes for CASSRRDLQGEQYF.

As for this clone: Other DNA sequences in this sample translate to the same CDR3. This chain uses TRBV30 with TRBJ1-1, with D possibly matching TRBD1 (5 bases). CDR1 is GTSNPN, CDR2 SVGIG, per germline (reference sequence). V was shortened by 3 bases and J by 0 bases, with 8 bases between the two germline ends. The CDR3 is 13 amino acids. CDR3 region: CAWSKGLNTEAFF. CDR3 coding DNA: TGTGCCTGGAGCAAGGGGTTGAACACTGAAGCTTTCTTT.

The gene calls are TRBV5-1 and TRBJ2-1, with D perhaps TRBD2 (6 bases). CDR3 length: 15 amino acids. CDR1 and CDR2 from the germline V gene are SGHRS and YFSETQ. V lost 0 bases to trimming and J lost 2 bases, with 9 bases between them. CDR3 DNA: TGCGCCAGCAGCTTGGACGGGAGCGCCTACAATGAGCAGTTCTTC. Its protein product is CASSLDGSAYNEQFF.

V is TRBV5-1 and J is TRBJ2-2; 7 bases map to TRBD2. V shed 4 bases and J 1 base; nucleotides not matched to a gene: 7. Looked up from germline, CDR1 is SGHRS and CDR2 is YFSETQ. The CDR3 is made up of 16 amino acids. CDR3 protein: CASSPTSAMNTGELFF. CDR3 coding DNA: TGCGCCAGCAGCCCTACTAGCGCTATGAACACCGGGGAGCTGTTTTTT.

The rearrangement links TRBV29-1 to TRBJ2-7; a weak D match, TRBD2 (6 bases). CDR3 length: 12 amino acids. Germline V gene lookup returns CDR1 SQVTM and CDR2 ANQGSEA. Trimming removed 4 bases from V and 3 bases from J, with 10 bases in between. CDR3 protein: CSVGDWIYEQYF. The CDR3, as DNA: TGCAGCGTTGGGGACTGGATCTACGAGCAGTACTTC.

This chain joins TRBV4-2 and TRBJ1-2; D gene uncertain. Germline CDR1 and CDR2: LGHNA and YNFKEQ. The CDR3 spans 12 residues. V was pared by 3 bases and J by 3 bases, with 5 bases between. The CDR3 is CASSQDYYGYTF. The CDR3 region has the DNA TGTGCCAGCAGCCAGGATTACTATGGCTACACCTTC.

The chain links TRBV5-1 to TRBJ2-2; D might be TRBD2 (5 bases). Trimming left V 0 bases short and J 6 bases short, with 9 bases between. The germline gives CDR1 SGHRS, CDR2 YFSETQ. This CDR3 comprises 14 residues. CDR3 DNA: TGCGCCAGCAGCTTGGTTACAGCGGCCGGGGAGCTGTTTTTT. Residues: CASSLVTAAGELFF.

CDR3 amino acids: CASSADRVSNQPQHF. In nucleotides, the CDR3 is TGTGCCAGCAGTGCGGACAGGGTAAGCAATCAGCCCCAGCATTTT. J is TRBJ1-5 and V is TRBV2, with 8 bases that match TRBD1. CDR1 SNHLY and CDR2 FYNNEI come from the germline V gene. J lost 1 base, V lost 4 bases, and 3 bases had no gene match. There are 15 residues in the CDR3.

In its sample, this clone was seen once. This chain links TRBV7-6 with TRBJ2-7; D ambiguous. Per germline, CDR1 SGHVS and CDR2 FNYEAQ. The length of the CDR3 is 14 residues. The V gene lost 3 bases and the J gene lost 7 bases, with 16 bases spanning the gap. This chain's CDR3 is CASSFSVTSDEQYF. The CDR3 DNA is TGTGCCAGCAGCTTCTCGGTTACCTCGGATGAGCAGTACTTC.